Below are 21 T cell receptor beta chains sequenced from a single sample in a study of T cell repertoires in cytomegalovirus infection. TCRdb used MiXCR to reprocess the reads, holding one entry per CDR3 protein. The sample has some 450,000 distinct CDR3 sequences; 31% are singletons. Sequences were obtained from PBMCs. These receptors came from a human donor in good health (CMV status not recorded). Some clones in this sample may be carry-over from other donors' samples.

This clonotype has more than one count but fewer than ten. CDR3 DNA: TGTGCCAGCAGATACGGGGCAAACGGGGAGCTGTTTTTT. Translation gives CASRYGANGELFF. This chain connects TRBV6-5 to TRBJ2-2, with D possibly called TRBD1 or TRBD2 (5 bases each). CDR1 MNHEY and CDR2 SVGAGI come from the germline V gene. The CDR3 sequence is 13 residues long. V was shortened by 6 bases and J by 7 bases, with 12 bases between the two germline ends.

The rearrangement joins TRBV7-2 to TRBJ1-1; D might be TRBD1 (5 bases). There are 14 residues in the CDR3. Trimming cost V 11 bases and J 0 bases, with 16 bases left between them. Per germline, CDR1 SGHTA and CDR2 FQGNSA. Here the CDR3 reads CARGVEGLNTEAFF. The CDR3 coding sequence is TGTGCCCGAGGAGTTGAGGGGCTGAACACTGAAGCTTTCTTT. Complete variable domain (other parts from reference TRBV7-2 and TRBJ1-1): GAGVSQSPSNKVTEKGKDVELRCDPISGHTALYWYRQSLGQGLEFLIYFQGNSAPDKSGLPSDRFSAERTGGSVSTLTIQRTQQEDSAVYLCARGVEGLNTEAFFGQGTRLTVV.

The V call is TRBV7-2, the J call TRBJ2-3; 10 nucleotides line up with TRBD2. CDR3 length: 15 amino acids. Germline lookup yields CDR1 SGHTA and CDR2 FQGNSA. Trimming at V came to 8 bases and at J to 2 bases, leaving 7 bases not matched to a gene. CDR3: CASCVAGGPTDTQYF. The CDR3 coding sequence is TGTGCCAGCTGCGTAGCGGGGGGTCCCACAGATACGCAGTATTTT.

V gene TRBV20-1 combines with J gene TRBJ2-3, with a possible D match to TRBD2 (7 bases). V was pared by 5 bases and J by 1 base, with 19 bases between. CDR1 and CDR2 (germline): DFQATT, SNEGSKA (reference sequence). The CDR3 totals 16 residues. In DNA form, the CDR3 reads TGCAGTGCTCCGGGGGGCGCCGGGCGTCGCACAGATACGCAGTATTTT. Protein: CSAPGGAGRRTDTQYF.

This chain joins TRBV10-3 and TRBJ1-3, with 8 positions matching TRBD1. Per the germline V gene, CDR1 is ENHRY and CDR2 is SYGVKD. The ends lost 10 bases at V and 4 bases at J; junction bases unmatched: 18. This CDR3 contains 17 residues. This CDR3 reads CATMPGQATEAGNTIYF. In nucleotides, the CDR3 is TGTGCCACCATGCCGGGACAGGCTACCGAAGCGGGAAACACCATATATTTT.

This chain uses TRBV2 with TRBJ2-3, with D perhaps matching TRBD1 (6 bases). From germline, CDR1 is SNHLY and CDR2 FYNNEI. Trimming shortened V by 7 bases and J by 5 bases, and 16 bases separated the two germline ends. The CDR3 sequence is 14 residues long. Here the CDR3 DNA reads TGTGCCAGCAAAGATGACAGGAGCCTAGATACGCAGTATTTT. Protein: CASKDDRSLDTQYF.

This clonotype occurred many times. A read error may produce the germline difference seen at one junction end. This chain joins TRBV7-7 and TRBJ2-3; no firm D call. CDR3 length: 15 amino acids. Germline assignment: CDR1 SSHAT and CDR2 FNYEAQ (reference sequence). The DNA of the CDR3 is TGTGCTAGCAGCTCCGGAATACCGAGCACAGATACGCAGTATTTT. Its translation is CASSSGIPSTDTQYF. The entire variable domain, with the rest obtained from reference TRBV7-7 and TRBJ2-3, is as follows: GAGVSQSPRYKVTKRGQDVTLRCDPISSHATLYWYQQALGQGPEFLTYFNYEAQPDKSGLPSDRFSAERPEGSISTLTIQRTEQRDSAMYRCASSSGIPSTDTQYFGPGTRLTVL.

This rearrangement joins TRBV7-8 to TRBJ2-1, with 13 bases matching TRBD2. V dropped 1 base and J dropped 4; count of bases not matched to a gene: 7. Germline lookup yields CDR1 SGHVS and CDR2 FQNEAQ. This CDR3 is 18 amino acids long. The CDR3 spells CASSLDLGLAGAYNEQFF. CDR3 bases: TGTGCCAGCAGCTTAGACCTAGGACTAGCGGGGGCTTACAATGAGCAGTTCTTC.

The chain links TRBV27 to TRBJ2-5; D is perhaps TRBD1 (5 bases). The V gene lost 4 bases and the J gene lost 4 bases, with 10 bases spanning the gap. Looked up from germline, CDR1 is MNHEY and CDR2 is SMNVEV (reference sequence). This CDR3 comprises 13 residues. CDR3 sequence (DNA): TGTGCCAGCAGTTATATGGGGCCAGAGACCCAGTACTTC. It translates to CASSYMGPETQYF.

The V gene is TRBV19, the J gene TRBJ1-5; no clear D. The CDR3 spans 16 residues. Germline V gene lookup returns CDR1 LNHDA and CDR2 SQIVND (reference sequence). The V end was cut by 2 bases, the J end by 4 bases, with 15 bases between. DNA of the CDR3: TGTGCCAGTAGTATAACAGTGGCCGGGGTTAATCAGCCCCAGCATTTT. This codes for CASSITVAGVNQPQHF.

The chain combines TRBV6-6 with TRBJ2-7, with D hard to call. The V end lost 4 bases, the J end lost 7 bases, and 11 bases lay between the germline ends. CDR1 is MNHNY and CDR2 is SVGAGI in the germline V gene (reference sequence). The CDR3 loop spans 12 amino acids. The DNA of the CDR3 is TGTGCCAGCAGTTTCAAGCCTACAGAGCAGTACTTC. Amino acid sequence: CASSFKPTEQYF.

This clonotype was seen a few times. The V call is TRBV28, the J call TRBJ2-3, with 9 bases identical to TRBD1. The length of the CDR3 is 15 residues. Germline values: CDR1 MDHEN, CDR2 SYDVKM. V lost 11 bases and J lost 0; bases outside the gene matches: 9. The DNA for the CDR3 is TGTGCCGTCCAGACAGGGGGGACGAGCACAGATACGCAGTATTTT. It specifies CAVQTGGTSTDTQYF.

This clonotype was counted ten times or more. The chain is built from TRBV7-2 and TRBJ2-2; 11 nucleotides match TRBD2. The ends lost 4 bases at V and 7 bases at J; junction bases unmatched: 8. The CDR3 spans 16 residues. The V gene's germline CDR1 is SGHTA and CDR2 FQGNSA. CDR3 nucleotides: TGTGCCAGCAGCTACACTAGCGGGGGAGGGTTCGGGGAGCTGTTTTTT. Its translation is CASSYTSGGGFGELFF.

This chain connects TRBV24-1 to TRBJ2-5; 11 nucleotides match TRBD2. Per germline, CDR1 KGHDR and CDR2 SFDVKD. V gave up 6 bases and J gave up 5 bases; unmatched junction bases: 10. The CDR3 contains 16 residues. The chain's CDR3 is CATSTTSGITGETQYF. The CDR3 coding sequence is TGTGCCACCAGTACGACTAGCGGGATTACGGGGGAGACCCAGTACTTC.

The chain's CDR3 is CANRQGLVSTSGNTIYF. The CDR3 coding sequence is TGTGCCAACAGGCAGGGCCTCGTATCCACCTCTGGAAACACCATATATTTT. This chain connects TRBV6-6 to TRBJ1-3; maybe TRBD1 (5 bases). CDR1 MNHNY and CDR2 SVGAGI come from the germline V gene (reference sequence). The CDR3 is made up of 17 amino acids. V was trimmed by 10 bases and J by 0 bases, leaving 22 bases between them.

The CDR3 here is CASSEEGRSGNTIYF. The CDR3 coding sequence is TGTGCCAGCAGTGAAGAGGGGAGGTCTGGAAACACCATATATTTT. The chain links TRBV6-1 to TRBJ1-3; a weak D match, TRBD1 (5 bases). The CDR3 spans 15 residues. Trimming took off 1 base at V and 1 base at J, with 8 bases between the two ends. Germline V gives CDR1 MNHNS, CDR2 SASEGT.

Comments on this clonotype: Since the CDR3 does not end with the conserved phenylalanine or tryptophan, this likely comes from a read error. Because the CDR3's place on the DNA is in doubt, the DNA is left out and the CDR3 is given as listed by TCRdb. V and J are TRBV19 and TRBJ2-1; the table assigns TRBD2, which was not confirmed against the DNA. Germline V gene lookup returns CDR1 LNHDA and CDR2 SQIVND (reference sequence). Including both end residues, the CDR3 is 13 amino acids long. CDR3 residues: CASSDGTSDEQLL.

This clonotype was observed a few times. The rearrangement joins TRBV6-6 to TRBJ2-2; TRBD1 matches 7 bases. Trimming took 1 base from V and 0 from J; bases not matched to a gene: 5. The CDR3 is made up of 17 amino acids. Germline CDR1 reads MNHNY; CDR2 reads SVGAGI (reference sequence). The CDR3 nucleotides read TGTGCCAGCAGTTACTACAAGACAGGGCCGAACACCGGGGAGCTGTTTTTT. It translates to CASSYYKTGPNTGELFF.

This sequence joins TRBV20-1 and TRBJ1-1; D is unclear. Per the germline V gene, CDR1 is DFQATT and CDR2 is SNEGSKA (reference sequence). Trimming stripped 2 bases from V and 1 base from J, with 11 bases between. This CDR3 has 14 residues. The CDR3 is CSARTAHQNTEAFF. The CDR3 region has the DNA TGCAGTGCTAGAACGGCGCACCAGAACACTGAAGCTTTCTTT.

The chain employs TRBV7-9 and TRBJ2-7; 8 bases agree with TRBD1. The CDR3 runs to 15 residues. V trimming: 5 bases; J trimming: 1 base; junction bases outside the gene matches: 7. Germline V gives CDR1 SEHNR, CDR2 FQNEAQ (reference sequence). CDR3 sequence: CASSTHRDRSYEQYF. Written as DNA, the CDR3 is TGTGCCAGCAGCACCCACCGGGACAGGTCCTACGAGCAGTACTTC. The entire variable domain, with the rest obtained from reference TRBV7-9 and TRBJ2-7, is as follows: DTGVSQNPRHKITKRGQNVTFRCDPISEHNRLYWYRQTLGQGPEFLTYFQNEAQLEKSRLLSDRFSAERPKGSFSTLEIQRTEQGDSAMYLCASSTHRDRSYEQYFGPGTRLTVT.

The chain combines TRBV6-2 or TRBV6-3 with TRBJ2-5; D is ambiguous. CDR1 is MNHEY and CDR2 is SVGEGT in the germline V gene. Trimming left V 3 bases short and J 5 bases short, with 13 bases between. The CDR3 is 14 amino acids. This CDR3 is CASSYGLARETQYF. CDR3 DNA sequence: TGTGCCAGCAGTTATGGATTAGCCCGGGAGACCCAGTACTTC.